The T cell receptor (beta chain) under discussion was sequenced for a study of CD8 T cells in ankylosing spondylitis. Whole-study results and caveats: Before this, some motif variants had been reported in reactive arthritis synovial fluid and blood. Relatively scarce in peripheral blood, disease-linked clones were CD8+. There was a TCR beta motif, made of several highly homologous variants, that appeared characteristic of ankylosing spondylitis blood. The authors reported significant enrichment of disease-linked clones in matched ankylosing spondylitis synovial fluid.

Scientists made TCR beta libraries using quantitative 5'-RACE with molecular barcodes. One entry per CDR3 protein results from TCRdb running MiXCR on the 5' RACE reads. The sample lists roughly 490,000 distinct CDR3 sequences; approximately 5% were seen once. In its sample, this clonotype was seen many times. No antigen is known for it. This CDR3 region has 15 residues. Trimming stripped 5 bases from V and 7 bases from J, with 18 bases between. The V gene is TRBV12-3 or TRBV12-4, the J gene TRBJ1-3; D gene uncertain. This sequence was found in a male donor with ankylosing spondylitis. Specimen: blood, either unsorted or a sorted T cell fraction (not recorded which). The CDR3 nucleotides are TGTGCCAGCAGTCCCCATAGGTCTTTATGGAACACCATATATTTT. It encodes CASSPHRSLWNTIYF.